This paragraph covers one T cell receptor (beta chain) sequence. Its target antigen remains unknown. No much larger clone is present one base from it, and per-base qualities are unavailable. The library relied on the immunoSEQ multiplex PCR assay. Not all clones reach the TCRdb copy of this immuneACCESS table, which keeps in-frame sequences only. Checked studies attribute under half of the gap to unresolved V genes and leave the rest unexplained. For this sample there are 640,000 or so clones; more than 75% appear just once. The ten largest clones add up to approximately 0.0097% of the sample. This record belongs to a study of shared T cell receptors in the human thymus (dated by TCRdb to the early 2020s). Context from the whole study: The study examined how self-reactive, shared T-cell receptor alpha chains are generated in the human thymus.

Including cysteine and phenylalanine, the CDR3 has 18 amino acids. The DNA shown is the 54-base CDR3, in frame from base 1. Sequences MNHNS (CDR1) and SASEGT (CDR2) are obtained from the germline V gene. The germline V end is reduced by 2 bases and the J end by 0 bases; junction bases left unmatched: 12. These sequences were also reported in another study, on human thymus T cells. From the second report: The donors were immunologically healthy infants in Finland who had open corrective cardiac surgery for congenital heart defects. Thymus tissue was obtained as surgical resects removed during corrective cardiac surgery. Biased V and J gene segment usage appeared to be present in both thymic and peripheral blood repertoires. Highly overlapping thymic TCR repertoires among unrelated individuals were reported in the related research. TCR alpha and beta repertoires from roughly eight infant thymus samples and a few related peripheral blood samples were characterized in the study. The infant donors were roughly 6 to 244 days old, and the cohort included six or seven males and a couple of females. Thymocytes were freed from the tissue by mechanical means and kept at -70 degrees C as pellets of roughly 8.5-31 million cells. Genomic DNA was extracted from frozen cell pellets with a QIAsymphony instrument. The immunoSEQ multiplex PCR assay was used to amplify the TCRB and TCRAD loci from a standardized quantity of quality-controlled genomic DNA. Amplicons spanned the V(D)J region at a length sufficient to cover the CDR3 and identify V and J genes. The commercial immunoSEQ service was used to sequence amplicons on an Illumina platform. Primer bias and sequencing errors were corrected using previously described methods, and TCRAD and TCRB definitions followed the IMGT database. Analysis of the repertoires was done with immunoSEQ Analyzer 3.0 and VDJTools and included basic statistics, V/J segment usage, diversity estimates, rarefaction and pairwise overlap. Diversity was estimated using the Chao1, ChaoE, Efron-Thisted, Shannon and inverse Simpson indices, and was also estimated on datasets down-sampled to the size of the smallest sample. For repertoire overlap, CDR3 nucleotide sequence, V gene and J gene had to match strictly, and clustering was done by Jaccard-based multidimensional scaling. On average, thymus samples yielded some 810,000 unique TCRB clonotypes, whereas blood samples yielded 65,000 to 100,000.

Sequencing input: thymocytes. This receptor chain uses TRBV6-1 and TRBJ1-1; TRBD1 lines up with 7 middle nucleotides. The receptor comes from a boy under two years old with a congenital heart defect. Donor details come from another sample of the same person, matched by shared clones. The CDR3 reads CASSECRGQPRMNTEAFF. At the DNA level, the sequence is TGTGCCAGCAGTGAATGTAGGGGACAGCCTAGGATGAACACTGAAGCTTTCTTT.